The 17 T cell receptor beta chains given below trace back to one sample, sequenced in a study of cytomegalovirus exposure and HLA in healthy donors. The PCR used 60 Vbeta and 13 Jbeta primers. The method was immunoSEQ multiplex PCR; TCRdb's version includes in-frame clones alone and lacks a portion of them. The sample contains fewer than 100,000 clones, around four fifths of which appear only once. The sample consisted of PBMCs. The receptors stem from a male donor in good health and CMV-seropositive.

The V and J genes are TRBV10-1 and TRBJ2-5, with 7 bases aligning to TRBD1. CDR3 length: 18 residues. Germline loops: CDR1 WNHNN, CDR2 SYGVQD (reference sequence). With V trimmed by 7 bases and J by 3 bases, 20 bases remained unmatched. The CDR3 loop is CASKRNIYGTVGEETQYF. The DNA of the CDR3 is TGCGCCAGCAAACGTAATATATATGGGACAGTCGGAGAAGAGACCCAGTACTTC.

The V and J genes are TRBV4-2 and TRBJ1-1; 9 bases agree with TRBD1. V lost 3 bases, J lost 6 bases, and 8 bases stayed unmatched. The CDR3 runs to 15 residues. Germline loops: CDR1 LGHNA, CDR2 YNFKEQ. This chain's CDR3 is CASSQSGTGYAEAFF. The DNA of the CDR3 is TGTGCCAGCAGCCAGTCCGGGACAGGGTACGCTGAAGCTTTCTTT.

This clone is a singleton in its sample. This chain uses TRBV14 with TRBJ1-1; unclear D gene. This CDR3 has 16 residues. With 0 bases removed from V and 4 bases from J, the gap between germline ends came to 15 bases. Germline V gene data show CDR1 as SGHDN and CDR2 as FVKESK. The CDR3 here is CASSQDYGGFGTEAFF. The CDR3 nucleotides read TGTGCCAGCAGCCAAGATTATGGAGGTTTCGGCACTGAAGCTTTCTTT.

This rearrangement joins TRBV11-2 to TRBJ1-1; perhaps TRBD1 as D (5 bases). V was shortened by 4 bases and J by 7 bases, with 22 bases between the two germline ends. CDR3 size: 16 residues. In germline, CDR1 is SGHAT, CDR2 FQNNGV. Here the CDR3 DNA reads TGTGCCAGCAGCTCCCCCCTGAGTCAGGGTCTAGGTGAAGCTTTCTTT. Protein product: CASSSPLSQGLGEAFF.

The chain joins TRBV27 to TRBJ2-7, with D possibly TRBD1 on 5 matching bases. This CDR3 contains 14 residues. Germline CDR1 MNHEY, CDR2 SMNVEV (reference sequence). Between the trimmed V and J ends, which lost 6 bases and 2 bases, there was a span of 14 bases. CDR3 bases: TGTGCCAGCAGACCTCAGGGTTCAACCTACGAGCAGTACTTC. It is translated as CASRPQGSTYEQYF.

The chain uses TRBV5-1 and TRBJ2-3; tentatively, D is TRBD1 (5 bases). The length of the CDR3 is 14 residues. Germline-derived CDR1 and CDR2 are SGHRS and YFSETQ. V was clipped by 4 bases and J by 0 bases, with 9 bases between them. The CDR3 bases are TGCGCCAGCAGCCCGACAGCTAGCACAGATACGCAGTATTTT. Protein product: CASSPTASTDTQYF.

This rearrangement joins TRBV27 to TRBJ1-2; the match to TRBD1 covers 7 bases. V lost 5 bases and J lost 6; bases outside the gene matches: 21. The CDR3 has 18 residues. Germline loops: CDR1 MNHEY, CDR2 SMNVEV (reference sequence). In DNA, the CDR3 is TGTGCCAGCAGTCGAATCGGGGGGGCAGGGGGAAATCTTGATGGCTACACCTTC. Protein product: CASSRIGGAGGNLDGYTF.

The chain links TRBV5-6 to TRBJ1-2; 10 nucleotides agree with TRBD1. This CDR3 spans 17 amino acids. Looked up from germline, CDR1 is SGHDT and CDR2 is YYEEEE. V dropped 0 bases and J dropped 5; count of bases not matched to a gene: 10. CDR3 sequence: CASSLDVMDRGAYGYTF. The DNA for the CDR3 is TGTGCCAGCAGCTTGGATGTTATGGACAGGGGGGCATATGGCTACACCTTC.

V and J are TRBV27 and TRBJ2-3, with 9 bases fitting TRBD2. The CDR3 totals 16 residues. Germline trimming cut 0 bases from V and 2 bases from J; bases unmatched to any gene: 3. Germline-derived CDR1 and CDR2 are MNHEY and SMNVEV (reference sequence). The DNA for the CDR3 is TGTGCCAGCAGTTTATCCAGACTAGCGGTCACAGATACGCAGTATTTT. This sequence encodes CASSLSRLAVTDTQYF.

The J gene is TRBJ2-7, the V gene TRBV19; the D gene is possibly TRBD2 (6 bases). The CDR3 is 16 residues long. Germline V lookup: CDR1 LNHDA, CDR2 SQIVND (reference sequence). Trimming left V 1 base short and J 3 bases short, with 16 bases between. The CDR3 region has the DNA TGTGCCAGTAGTATAGGACGGGCTCCGGGGGTCTACGAGCAGTACTTC. It encodes CASSIGRAPGVYEQYF. Using reference TRBV19 and TRBJ2-7 for the parts outside the CDR3, the full variable domain is DGGITQSPKYLFRKEGQNVTLSCEQNLNHDAMYWYRQDPGQGLRLIYYSQIVNDFQKGDIAEGYSVSREKKESFPLTVTSAQKNPTAFYLCASSIGRAPGVYEQYFGPGTRLTVT.

The chain couples TRBV27 to TRBJ1-4; 8 bases align to TRBD1. The CDR3 totals 14 residues. V shed 5 bases and J 3 bases; nucleotides not matched to a gene: 2. Germline V lookup: CDR1 MNHEY, CDR2 SMNVEV (reference sequence). CDR3 protein: CASSTGGPNEKLFF. CDR3 DNA: TGTGCCAGCAGTACAGGGGGGCCTAATGAAAAACTGTTTTTT.

This clone was recorded once. This chain connects TRBV7-6 to TRBJ2-3; D is unclear. This CDR3 has 14 residues. V shed 2 bases and J shed 5 bases, with 11 bases lying between them. Germline V gene data show CDR1 as SGHVS and CDR2 as FNYEAQ. In DNA form, the CDR3 reads TGTGCCAGCAGCTTAATGCCTAGTATAGATACGCAGTATTTT. Its protein product is CASSLMPSIDTQYF.

This clone turned up a few times. The genes are TRBV28 and TRBJ2-1, with 12 bases that match TRBD2. This CDR3 region has 18 residues. The J segment lost 0 bases and the V segment lost 5 bases, leaving 8 bases of the junction unmatched. CDR1 MDHEN and CDR2 SYDVKM come from the germline V gene. CDR3 sequence reads: CASSGTTSGRYSYNEQFF. CDR3 bases: TGTGCCAGCAGTGGAACGACTAGCGGGAGATACTCCTACAATGAGCAGTTCTTC.

The chain is built from TRBV30 and TRBJ2-7; a weak D match, TRBD2 (6 bases). CDR3 length: 13 amino acids. V lost 7 bases, J lost 0 bases, and 13 bases lay in between. CDR1 is GTSNPN, CDR2 SVGIG, per germline (reference sequence). Here the CDR3 reads CAYLRDSSYEQYF. In DNA form, the CDR3 reads TGTGCCTACTTGCGGGACTCCTCCTACGAGCAGTACTTC.

The genes are TRBV4-1 and TRBJ2-5, with 7 bases matching TRBD1. CDR3 length: 12 amino acids. The germline V gene encodes CDR1 MGHRA and CDR2 YSYEKL. Losses at the gene ends were 4 bases for V and 11 bases for J; bases not matched to a gene: 7. CDR3 nucleotide sequence: TGCGCCAGCAGCCGTTCGGACAGGCGACAGTACTTC. It codes for CASSRSDRRQYF.

The rearrangement joins TRBV6-5 to TRBJ2-5; 8 positions match TRBD2. The germline gives CDR1 MNHEY, CDR2 SVGAGI. The CDR3 has 14 amino acids. Germline trimming cut 6 bases from V and 5 bases from J; bases unmatched to any gene: 8. The CDR3 coding sequence is TGTGCCAGCAGAAAACCGGGGGGGAGCGAGACCCAGTACTTC. Amino acid sequence: CASRKPGGSETQYF.

The rearrangement uses TRBV7-6 and TRBJ1-5; 7 nucleotides agree with TRBD1. CDR1 is SGHVS, CDR2 FNYEAQ, per germline. Trimming at V came to 4 bases and at J to 2 bases, leaving 8 bases not matched to a gene. The CDR3 loop spans 16 amino acids. The DNA of the CDR3 is TGTGCCAGCAGCTCCGAGACAGGGTTGGGCAATCAGCCCCAGCATTTT. Protein: CASSSETGLGNQPQHF.